This T cell receptor beta chain derives from a study of CD8+ T cells in alopecia areata. Concerning this clone: Its antigen is currently unknown.

General study findings and limits: When scalp samples are sequenced, resident alphabeta T cells of normal skin are also captured. Alopecia totalis/universalis scalp especially showed more expanded CD8+ clones than normal scalp.

Investigators isolated RNA and reverse transcribed it into cDNA to act as the sequencing template. Profiling relied on immunoSEQ multiplex PCR, and the TCRdb table lists in-frame clones only, not all of them. The data show over 120,000 clones, 40% to 55% seen once. Alopecia areata patients provided lesional scalp punch biopsies and peripheral blood, both collected for the study. V shed 7 bases, J shed 5 bases, and the junction held 2 bases outside the gene matches. The germline V gene encodes CDR1 SQVTM and CDR2 ANQGSEA. The CDR3 contains 12 residues. The input for sequencing was CD4+ T cells sorted from blood, taken at week 0. The chain has TRBV29-1 and TRBJ2-1; 10 bases are a match to TRBD1. The clonotype originates from a human donor with alopecia areata. This chain's CDR3 is CSGGQGNNEQFF. In DNA, the CDR3 is TGCAGCGGGGGACAGGGGAACAATGAGCAGTTCTTC.